Listed below are T cell receptor beta chains from one sample, sequenced in a study of blood T cell repertoires in COVID-19. Here immunoSEQ multiplex PCR was the method, and the copy in TCRdb shows in-frame clones only, minus some. The sample has 65,000 to 90,000 clones; around 88% are singletons. The sequenced material came from peripheral blood. The receptors derive from a woman of 80 years or more with acute or convalescent COVID-19. Each CDR3 is given with its conserved first and last residue. The D gene is left open where the match is weak. Clone size is shown for a subset of rows, as once, few, many or a class of expanded clone.

len	d_gene	v_gene	j_gene	abundance	CDR3aa	CDR3nt
15	TRBD2	TRBV29-1	TRBJ2-1	NA	CSVRTSGGDYNEQFF	TGCAGCGTTAGGACTAGCGGGGGAGACTACAATGAGCAGTTCTTC
15	TRBD1	TRBV2	TRBJ1-5	NA	CASSWTGASNQPQHF	TGTGCCAGCAGTTGGACAGGGGCTAGCAATCAGCCCCAGCATTTT
17	NA	TRBV7-9	TRBJ2-3	NA	CASSSVAQSRRADTQYF	TGTGCCAGCAGCTCCGTCGCCCAAAGCAGGAGGGCAGATACGCAGTATTTT
14	NA	TRBV9	TRBJ1-1	NA	CASSVALGVAEAFF	TGTGCCAGCAGCGTAGCTCTAGGGGTGGCTGAAGCTTTCTTT
13	NA	TRBV30	TRBJ2-5	once	CAWRGLDQETQYF	TGTGCCTGGAGGGGACTTGACCAAGAGACCCAGTACTTC
17	NA	TRBV4-1	TRBJ1-6	NA	CASSQVQASSYNSPLHF	TGCGCCAGCAGCCAAGTCCAGGCCAGCTCCTATAATTCACCCCTCCACTTT
16	NA	TRBV27	TRBJ1-5	NA	CASSLFAGPGGMPQHF	TGTGCCAGCAGTTTATTTGCGGGGCCGGGCGGGATGCCCCAGCATTTT
17	TRBD2	TRBV4-2	TRBJ2-1	NA	CASSQDLGRGTYNEQFF	TGTGCCAGCAGCCAAGATTTGGGGCGGGGGACCTACAATGAGCAGTTCTTC
15	NA	TRBV20-1	TRBJ2-6	NA	CSASGQGFGANVLTF	TGCAGTGCTAGTGGGCAGGGGTTCGGGGCCAACGTCCTGACTTTC
16	TRBD2	TRBV30	TRBJ2-1	NA	CAWSPGLAGMRDEQFF	TGTGCCTGGAGCCCAGGACTAGCGGGAATGAGGGATGAGCAGTTCTTC
16	TRBD1	TRBV6-2/TRBV6-3	TRBJ2-2	NA	CASSPDRDSYTGELFF	TGTGCCAGCAGCCCAGATAGGGACAGTTACACCGGGGAGCTGTTTTTT
14	NA	TRBV6-6	TRBJ2-1	NA	CASSYSDLGGEQFF	TGTGCCAGCAGTTACTCGGACCTCGGGGGTGAGCAGTTCTTC
14	NA	TRBV21-1	TRBJ1-1	NA	CASPQGALNTEAFF	TGTGCCAGCCCACAGGGGGCCCTCAACACTGAAGCTTTCTTT
15	NA	TRBV2	TRBJ2-6	NA	CASSDAGAGANVLTF	TGTGCCAGCAGTGATGCAGGGGCTGGGGCCAACGTCCTGACTTTC
13	NA	TRBV10-3	TRBJ2-1	NA	CAISESGANEQFF	TGTGCCATCAGTGAGTCAGGGGCCAATGAGCAGTTCTTC
13	TRBD1	TRBV5-4	TRBJ1-1	NA	CASSAQRDSEAFF	TGTGCCAGCAGCGCGCAGAGGGACAGTGAAGCTTTCTTT
16	NA	TRBV5-5	TRBJ2-1	NA	CASSLTPGQNYNEQFF	TGTGCCAGCAGCCTTACGCCGGGACAAAACTACAATGAGCAGTTCTTC
12	TRBD1	TRBV5-6	TRBJ1-1	NA	CASGLGRGKAFF	TGTGCCAGCGGGTTAGGCAGGGGGAAAGCTTTCTTT
15	NA	TRBV5-1	TRBJ2-2	NA	CASSLRLSNTGELFF	TGCGCCAGCAGCTTGAGACTGTCGAACACCGGGGAGCTGTTTTTT
12	NA	TRBV3-1/TRBV3-2	TRBJ1-1	NA	CASSQRSTEAFF	TGTGCCAGCAGCCAAAGGAGCACTGAAGCTTTCTTT
13	NA	TRBV4-1	TRBJ2-1	NA	CASSPSGRNEQFF	TGCGCCAGCAGCCCAAGTGGGAGGAATGAGCAGTTCTTC
18	TRBD2	TRBV14	TRBJ2-7	NA	CASSQEGTSGRGAYEQYF	TGTGCCAGCAGCCAAGAAGGGACTAGCGGAAGGGGCGCCTACGAGCAGTACTTC
16	TRBD1	TRBV6-6	TRBJ1-3	NA	CASRPPTGKSGNTIYF	TGTGCCAGCAGACCCCCGACAGGGAAGTCTGGAAACACCATATATTTT
15	TRBD1	TRBV5-1	TRBJ2-3	NA	CASSLGGQGVDTQYF	TGCGCCAGCAGCTTGGGGGGACAGGGTGTGGATACGCAGTATTTT
16	TRBD2	TRBV9	TRBJ2-1	NA	CASSVGTSGAYNEQFF	TGTGCCAGCAGCGTAGGGACTAGCGGGGCCTACAATGAGCAGTTCTTC
13	NA	TRBV5-1	TRBJ2-3	once	CASSLPGTDTQYF	TGCGCCAGCAGCCTACCCGGCACAGATACGCAGTATTTT
13	NA	TRBV11-2	TRBJ2-1	NA	CASSRAGRHEQFF	TGTGCCAGCAGCCGTGCGGGTCGCCATGAGCAGTTCTTC
13	NA	TRBV7-2	TRBJ1-2	NA	CASSLDTNYGYTF	TGTGCCAGCAGCTTAGACACCAACTATGGCTACACCTTC
13	NA	TRBV2	TRBJ2-6	NA	CATRTSGANVLTF	TGTGCGACCAGGACATCTGGGGCCAACGTCCTGACTTTC
13	TRBD1	TRBV18	TRBJ1-1	NA	CASSLDRVTEAFF	TGTGCCAGCTCCCTAGACAGGGTCACTGAAGCTTTCTTT
18	TRBD1	TRBV19	TRBJ2-1	NA	CASPPGRRQGCSYNEQFF	TGTGCCAGTCCCCCGGGTAGGAGACAGGGATGTTCCTACAATGAGCAGTTCTTC
15	TRBD1	TRBV18	TRBJ1-1	NA	CASSPRDREHTEAFF	TGTGCCAGCTCACCACGGGACAGGGAACACACTGAAGCTTTCTTT
13	NA	TRBV7-9	TRBJ1-1	NA	CASSKPGATEAFF	TGTGCGAGCAGTAAACCAGGGGCCACTGAAGCTTTCTTT
14	TRBD1	TRBV16	TRBJ2-7	NA	CASSQSGQGYEQYF	TGTGCCAGCAGCCAATCTGGACAGGGGTACGAGCAGTACTTC
12	NA	TRBV29-1	TRBJ2-5	NA	CSVGELQETQYF	TGCAGCGTTGGGGAGCTCCAAGAGACCCAGTACTTC
15	TRBD2	TRBV6-2/TRBV6-3	TRBJ2-5	NA	CASSMTSGGPRTQYF	TGTGCCAGCAGCATGACTAGCGGGGGCCCCAGGACCCAGTACTTC
13	TRBD2	TRBV12-5	TRBJ2-3	NA	CASRPGGGDTQYF	TGTGCTAGCCGCCCCGGGGGGGGAGATACGCAGTATTTT
15	NA	TRBV5-1	TRBJ2-3	NA	CASSWGSRYTDTQYF	TGCGCCAGCAGCTGGGGCAGTCGATACACAGATACGCAGTATTTT
13	TRBD1	TRBV2	TRBJ1-3	NA	CASKQGAGNTIYF	TGTGCCAGCAAACAGGGGGCTGGAAACACCATATATTTT
16	NA	TRBV21-1	TRBJ2-5	NA	CASSKTRGWGQETQYF	TGTGCCAGCAGCAAAACCCGCGGCTGGGGGCAGGAGACCCAGTACTTC
10	NA	TRBV2	TRBJ2-7	NA	CASSDIEQYF	TGTGCCAGCAGTGACATCGAGCAGTACTTC
14	TRBD1	TRBV19	TRBJ1-5	NA	CASSDRGQGQPQHF	TGTGCCAGTAGTGACAGGGGGCAGGGTCAGCCCCAGCATTTT
16	NA	TRBV5-1	TRBJ2-3	NA	CASSLSPASNTDTQYF	TGCGCCAGCAGCTTGAGCCCGGCTAGCAATACAGATACGCAGTATTTT
15	NA	TRBV25-1	TRBJ1-1	NA	CASSFSGTQNTEAFF	TGTGCCAGCAGTTTCTCCGGGACACAGAACACTGAAGCTTTCTTT
14	TRBD2	TRBV2	TRBJ2-7	NA	CASSASGRSLEQYF	TGTGCCAGCAGCGCGAGCGGGAGGTCCCTCGAGCAGTACTTC
14	NA	TRBV7-9	TRBJ1-3	NA	CASSPGRAGNTIYF	TGTGCCAGCAGCCCCGGCAGGGCTGGAAACACCATATATTTT
14	TRBD1	TRBV7-2	TRBJ1-1	NA	CASSVGQGNTEAFF	TGTGCCAGCAGCGTCGGACAGGGCAACACTGAAGCTTTCTTT
18	NA	TRBV4-1	TRBJ1-5	NA	CASSQLFGQPLSNQPQHF	TGCGCCAGCAGCCAACTTTTTGGACAGCCTCTTAGCAATCAGCCCCAGCATTTT
14	TRBD2	TRBV29-1	TRBJ2-1	once	CSVASGRAGGEQFF	TGCAGCGTTGCGAGCGGGAGGGCCGGTGGGGAGCAGTTCTTC